This TCR beta chain was identified in a study of shared clonotypes between healthy human individuals. Of note for this clone: Other DNA sequences in the sample encode the same CDR3.

Sequencing used immunoSEQ multiplex PCR; TCRdb keeps in-frame clones, though not all of them. Of some 2,500,000 clones in the sample, roughly 93% are singletons; the top ten hold 0.36%. The CDR3 has 13 residues. Germline CDR1 reads MNHEY; CDR2 reads SMNVEV (reference sequence). V lost 6 bases, J lost 4 bases, and 10 bases lay in between. The receptor was derived from a man aged 18 to 30 in good health. Some clones in this sample may be carry-over from other donors' samples. The chain couples TRBV27 to TRBJ1-5, with no clear D. Sequenced material: naive CD4+ T cells from PBMCs. Subset defined: CD45RA+ positively selected. CDR3 nucleotide sequence: TGTGCCAGCAGCCCATCGGGTAATCAGCCCCAGCATTTT. Translating gives CASSPSGNQPQHF.